This TCR beta chain originates from a study of OX40 agonist ivuxolimab in advanced cancers. As for the study in general: Those treated in dose escalation had hepatocellular carcinoma, melanoma, renal cell cancer or head and neck cancer. Whole-study results and caveats: Relative to CD4+ cells, CD8+ T cells on average had more expanded clones.

The CDR3 length is 15 residues. Trimming removed 0 bases at V and 2 bases at J, with 10 bases between. CDR1 SGHVS and CDR2 FQNEAQ come from the germline V gene. Only a few counts were recorded for this clone. Its antigen remains unidentified. Method: immunoSEQ multiplex PCR; TCRdb's copy keeps in-frame clones and lacks some. Here the sample spans tens of thousands of clones, approximately 81% being singletons. The sample consisted of CD4+ or CD8+ T cells sorted from blood, taken in a trial of the OX40 agonist ivuxolimab. The TCR sequence derives from an adult with an advanced solid tumor such as melanoma, head and neck, liver or kidney cancer. This chain links TRBV7-8 with TRBJ1-1; the D is unclear. The CDR3 nucleotides are TGTGCCAGCAGCTTAGCGCTTCGACCCAACACTGAAGCTTTCTTT. Its protein is CASSLALRPNTEAFF.